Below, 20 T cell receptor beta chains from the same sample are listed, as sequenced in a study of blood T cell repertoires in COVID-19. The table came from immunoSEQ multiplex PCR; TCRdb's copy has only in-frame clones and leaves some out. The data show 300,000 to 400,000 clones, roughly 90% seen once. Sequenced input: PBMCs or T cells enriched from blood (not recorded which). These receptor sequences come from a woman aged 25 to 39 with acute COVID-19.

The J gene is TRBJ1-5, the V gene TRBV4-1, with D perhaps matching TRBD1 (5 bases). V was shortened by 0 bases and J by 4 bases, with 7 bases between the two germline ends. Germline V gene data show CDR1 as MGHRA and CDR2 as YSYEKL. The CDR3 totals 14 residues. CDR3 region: CASSQERGNQPQHF. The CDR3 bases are TGCGCCAGCAGCCAAGAGCGGGGGAATCAGCCCCAGCATTTT.

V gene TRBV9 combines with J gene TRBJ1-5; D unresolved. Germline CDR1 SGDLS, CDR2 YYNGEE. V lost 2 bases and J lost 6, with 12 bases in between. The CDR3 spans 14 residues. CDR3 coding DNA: TGTGCCAGCAGCGTGGAGGGTGGGAGTCAGCCCCAGCATTTT. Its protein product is CASSVEGGSQPQHF.

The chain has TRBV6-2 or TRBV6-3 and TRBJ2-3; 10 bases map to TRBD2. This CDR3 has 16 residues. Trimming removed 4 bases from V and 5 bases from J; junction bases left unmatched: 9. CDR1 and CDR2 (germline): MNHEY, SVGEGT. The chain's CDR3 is CASSWESGGAEDTQYF. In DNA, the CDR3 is TGTGCCAGCAGTTGGGAGAGCGGGGGGGCCGAAGATACGCAGTATTTT.

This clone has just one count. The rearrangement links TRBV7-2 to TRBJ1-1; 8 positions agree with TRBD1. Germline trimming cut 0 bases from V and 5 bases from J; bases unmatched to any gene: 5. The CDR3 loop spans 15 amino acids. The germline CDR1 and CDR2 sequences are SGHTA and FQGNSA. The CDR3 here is CASSLARTGMTEAFF. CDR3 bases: TGTGCCAGCAGCTTAGCTCGGACAGGGATGACTGAAGCTTTCTTT.

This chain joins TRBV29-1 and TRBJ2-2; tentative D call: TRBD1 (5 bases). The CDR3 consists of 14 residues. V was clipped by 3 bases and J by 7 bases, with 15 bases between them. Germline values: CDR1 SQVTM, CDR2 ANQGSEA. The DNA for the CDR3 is TGCAGCGTTGAGGGGCAGGCTGTGGGCGGGGAGCTGTTTTTT. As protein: CSVEGQAVGGELFF.

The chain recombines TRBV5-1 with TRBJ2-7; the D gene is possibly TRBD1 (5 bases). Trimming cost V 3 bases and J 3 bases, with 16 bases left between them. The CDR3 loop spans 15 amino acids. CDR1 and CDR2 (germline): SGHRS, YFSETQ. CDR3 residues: CASSSRQSNLYEQYF. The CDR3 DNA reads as TGCGCCAGCAGCTCCCGACAGAGCAATCTCTACGAGCAGTACTTC.

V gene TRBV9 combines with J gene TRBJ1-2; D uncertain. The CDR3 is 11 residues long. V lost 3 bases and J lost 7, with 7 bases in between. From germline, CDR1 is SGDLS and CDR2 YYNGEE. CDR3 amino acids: CASSGKAGYTF. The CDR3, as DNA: TGTGCCAGCAGCGGAAAAGCTGGCTACACCTTC.

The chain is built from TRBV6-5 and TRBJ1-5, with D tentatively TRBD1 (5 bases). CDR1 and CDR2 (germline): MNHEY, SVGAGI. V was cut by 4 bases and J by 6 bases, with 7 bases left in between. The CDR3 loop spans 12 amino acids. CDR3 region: CASSSGGQPQHF. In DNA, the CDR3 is TGTGCCAGCAGTTCGGGGGGTCAGCCCCAGCATTTT.

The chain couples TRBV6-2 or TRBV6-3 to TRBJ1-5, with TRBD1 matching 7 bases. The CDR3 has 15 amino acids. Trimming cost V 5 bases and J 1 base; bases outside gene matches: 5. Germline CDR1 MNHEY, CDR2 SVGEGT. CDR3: CASSQTTGSNQPQHF. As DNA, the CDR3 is TGTGCCAGCAGTCAAACGACAGGGAGCAATCAGCCCCAGCATTTT.

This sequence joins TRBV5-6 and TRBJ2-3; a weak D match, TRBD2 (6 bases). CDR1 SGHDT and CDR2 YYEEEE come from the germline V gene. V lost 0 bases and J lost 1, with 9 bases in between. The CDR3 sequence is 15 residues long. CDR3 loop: CASSLAAGRTDTQYF. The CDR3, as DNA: TGTGCCAGCAGCTTGGCGGCGGGGCGCACAGATACGCAGTATTTT.

CDR3 sequence: CASSQAGDGGGAPDTQYF. CDR3 nucleotide sequence: TGTGCCAGCAGCCAAGCGGGGGACGGCGGGGGGGCCCCAGATACGCAGTATTTT. The gene calls are TRBV4-2 and TRBJ2-3; 9 bases match TRBD2. The CDR3 runs 18 residues. V shed 1 base, J shed 4 bases, and the junction held 12 bases outside the gene matches. CDR1 and CDR2 from the germline V gene are LGHNA and YNFKEQ.

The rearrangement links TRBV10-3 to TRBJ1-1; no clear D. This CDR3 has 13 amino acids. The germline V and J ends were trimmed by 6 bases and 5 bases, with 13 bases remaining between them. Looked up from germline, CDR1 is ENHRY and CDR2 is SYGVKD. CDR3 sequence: CAIREGGGTEAFF. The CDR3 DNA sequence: TGTGCCATCAGGGAAGGCGGCGGGACTGAAGCTTTCTTT.

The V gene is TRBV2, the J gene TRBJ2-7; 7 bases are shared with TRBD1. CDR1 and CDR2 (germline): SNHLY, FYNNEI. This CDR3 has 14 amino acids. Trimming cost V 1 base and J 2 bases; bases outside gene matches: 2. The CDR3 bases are TGTGCCAGCAGTGAAGGCAGGGGGACCTACGAGCAGTACTTC. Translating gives CASSEGRGTYEQYF.

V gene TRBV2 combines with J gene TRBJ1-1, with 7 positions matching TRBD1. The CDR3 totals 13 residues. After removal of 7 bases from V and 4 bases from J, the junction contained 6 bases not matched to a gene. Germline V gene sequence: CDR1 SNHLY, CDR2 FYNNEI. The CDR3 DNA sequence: TGTGCCAGCATTATGACAGGGAGCACTGAAGCTTTCTTT. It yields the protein CASIMTGSTEAFF.

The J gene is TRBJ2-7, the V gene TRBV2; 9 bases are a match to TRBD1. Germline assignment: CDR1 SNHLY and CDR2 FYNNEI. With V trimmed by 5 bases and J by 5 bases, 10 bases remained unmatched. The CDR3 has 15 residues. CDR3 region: CASSIYAGQGNEQYF. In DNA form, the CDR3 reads TGTGCCAGCAGTATCTACGCCGGACAGGGGAACGAGCAGTACTTC.

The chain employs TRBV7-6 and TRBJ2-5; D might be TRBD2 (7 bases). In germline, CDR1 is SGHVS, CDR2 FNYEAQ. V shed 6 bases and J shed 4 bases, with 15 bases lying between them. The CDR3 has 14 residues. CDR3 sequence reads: CASRQRGGIETQYF. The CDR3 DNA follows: TGTGCCAGCAGACAGAGGGGGGGGATAGAGACCCAGTACTTC.

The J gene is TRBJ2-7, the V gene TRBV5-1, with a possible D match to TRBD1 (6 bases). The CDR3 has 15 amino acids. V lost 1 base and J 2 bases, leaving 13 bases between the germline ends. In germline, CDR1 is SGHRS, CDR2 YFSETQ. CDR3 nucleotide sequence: TGCGCCAGCAGCTTGTTGGCAGGGGCGGCCTACGAGCAGTACTTC. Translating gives CASSLLAGAAYEQYF.

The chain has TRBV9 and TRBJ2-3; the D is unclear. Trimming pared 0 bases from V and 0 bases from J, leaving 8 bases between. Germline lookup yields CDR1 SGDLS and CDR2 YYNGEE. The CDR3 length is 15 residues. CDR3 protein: CASSVAPTSTDTQYF. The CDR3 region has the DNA TGTGCCAGCAGCGTAGCCCCCACTAGCACAGATACGCAGTATTTT.

CDR3 nucleotide sequence: TGTGCCAGCAGCCAAGTGCAGGGCCCCTATGGCTACACCTTC. Protein product: CASSQVQGPYGYTF. The chain recombines TRBV3-1 (or the pseudogene TRBV3-2) with TRBJ1-2, with D tentatively TRBD1 (5 bases). The CDR3 contains 14 residues. The V end was cut by 1 base, the J end by 4 bases, with 10 bases between. Germline-derived CDR1 and CDR2 are LGHDT and YNNKEL (reference sequence).

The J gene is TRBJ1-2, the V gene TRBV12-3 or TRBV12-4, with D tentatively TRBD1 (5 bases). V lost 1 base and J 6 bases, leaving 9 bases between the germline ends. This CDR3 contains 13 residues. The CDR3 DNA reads TGTGCCAGCAGTTTAGTAGCAGGGAATGGCTACACCTTC. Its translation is CASSLVAGNGYTF.